This TCR beta chain was recorded in a study of T cells after posttransplantation cyclophosphamide. Study observations and caveats: Recipient CMV seropositivity and CMV reactivation strongly tracked TRB clonality. Later post-transplant blood repertoires were often dominated by donor CD8+ memory clones. Tissue-infiltrating T cells from skin or gut overlapped little with blood T cells.

This clone was found once. Its target is unknown. Germline CDR1 SGHTA, CDR2 FQGTGA. The CDR3 is 14 amino acids. Trimming removed 5 bases at V and 3 bases at J, with 11 bases between. TCRdb's copy holds only in-frame clones and misses some; the assay was immunoSEQ multiplex PCR. The sample includes 25,000 to 30,000 clones, approximately 90% of them seen just once. The related graft donor's blood sample was taken on the day of bone marrow donation. The V call is TRBV7-3, the J call TRBJ2-1, with D perhaps TRBD2 (5 bases). This receptor was obtained from a man in his fifties or sixties. Sequencing was done on a sample of PBMCs. CDR3 region: CASSLYRDYNEQFF. CDR3 nucleotides: TGTGCCAGCAGCCTTTACCGGGACTACAATGAGCAGTTCTTC.